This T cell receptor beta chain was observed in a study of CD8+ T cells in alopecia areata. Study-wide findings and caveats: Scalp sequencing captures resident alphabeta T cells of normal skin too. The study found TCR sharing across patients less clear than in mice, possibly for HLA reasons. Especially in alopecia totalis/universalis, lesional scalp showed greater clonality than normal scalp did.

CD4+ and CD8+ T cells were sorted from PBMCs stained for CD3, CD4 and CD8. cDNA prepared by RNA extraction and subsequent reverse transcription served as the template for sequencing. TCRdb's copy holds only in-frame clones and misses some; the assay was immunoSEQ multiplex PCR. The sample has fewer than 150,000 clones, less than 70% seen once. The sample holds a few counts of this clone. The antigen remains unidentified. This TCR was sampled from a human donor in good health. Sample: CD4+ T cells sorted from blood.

The CDR3 spells CASSLIGQGSNQPQHF. CDR3 nucleotide sequence: TGCGCCAGCAGCCTCATTGGACAGGGAAGCAATCAGCCCCAGCATTTT. The V call is TRBV4-1, the J call TRBJ1-5; 8 bases map to TRBD1. This CDR3 is built from 16 residues. V trimming: 4 bases; J trimming: 1 base; junction bases outside the gene matches: 6. Germline V gives CDR1 MGHRA, CDR2 YSYEKL.